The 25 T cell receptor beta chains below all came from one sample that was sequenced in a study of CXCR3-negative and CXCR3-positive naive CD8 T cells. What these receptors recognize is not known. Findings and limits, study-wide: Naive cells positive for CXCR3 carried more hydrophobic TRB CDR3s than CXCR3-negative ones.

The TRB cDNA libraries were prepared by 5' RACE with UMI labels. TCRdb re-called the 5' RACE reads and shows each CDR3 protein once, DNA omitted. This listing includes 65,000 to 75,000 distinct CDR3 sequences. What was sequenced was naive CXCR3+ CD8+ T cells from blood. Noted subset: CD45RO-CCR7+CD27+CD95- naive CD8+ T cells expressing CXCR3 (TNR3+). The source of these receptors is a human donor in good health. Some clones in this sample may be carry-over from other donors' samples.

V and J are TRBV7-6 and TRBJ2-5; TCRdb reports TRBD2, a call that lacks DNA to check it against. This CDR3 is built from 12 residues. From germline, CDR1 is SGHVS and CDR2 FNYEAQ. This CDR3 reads CASSPAPETQYF.

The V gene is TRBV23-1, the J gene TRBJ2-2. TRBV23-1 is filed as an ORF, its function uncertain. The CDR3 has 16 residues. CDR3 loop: CASSQSGKPNTGELFF.

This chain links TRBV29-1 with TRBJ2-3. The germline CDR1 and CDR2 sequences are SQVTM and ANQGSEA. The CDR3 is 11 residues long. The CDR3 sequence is CSVVGIDTQYF.

The CDR3 spells CASSSMTSPTEETQYF. The chain is built from TRBV6-5 and TRBJ2-5; the D call from TCRdb, TRBD2, cannot be confirmed without DNA. The germline V gene has CDR1 MNHEY and CDR2 SVGAGI. This CDR3 region has 16 residues.

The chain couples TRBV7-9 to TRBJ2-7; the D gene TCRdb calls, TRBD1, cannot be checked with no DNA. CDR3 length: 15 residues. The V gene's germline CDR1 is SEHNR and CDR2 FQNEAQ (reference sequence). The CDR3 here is CASSLALVSNYEQYF.

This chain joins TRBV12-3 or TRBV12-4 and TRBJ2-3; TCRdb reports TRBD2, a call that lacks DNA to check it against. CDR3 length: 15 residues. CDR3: CASSGTSASTDTQYF.

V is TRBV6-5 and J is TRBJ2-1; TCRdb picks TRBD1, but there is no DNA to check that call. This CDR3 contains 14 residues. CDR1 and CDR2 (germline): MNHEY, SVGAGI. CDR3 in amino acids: CASSYPGAFDEQFF.

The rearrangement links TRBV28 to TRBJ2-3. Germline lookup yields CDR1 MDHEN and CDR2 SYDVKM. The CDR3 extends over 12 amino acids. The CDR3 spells CASSLGVVTQYF.

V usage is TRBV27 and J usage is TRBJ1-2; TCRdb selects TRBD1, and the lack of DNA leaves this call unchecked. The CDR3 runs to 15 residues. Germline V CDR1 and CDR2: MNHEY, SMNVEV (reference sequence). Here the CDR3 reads CASSFQGGPFYGYTF.

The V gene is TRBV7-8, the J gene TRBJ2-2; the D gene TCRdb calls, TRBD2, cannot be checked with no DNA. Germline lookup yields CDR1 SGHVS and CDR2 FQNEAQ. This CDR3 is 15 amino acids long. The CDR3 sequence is CASPAGGGVSGELFF.

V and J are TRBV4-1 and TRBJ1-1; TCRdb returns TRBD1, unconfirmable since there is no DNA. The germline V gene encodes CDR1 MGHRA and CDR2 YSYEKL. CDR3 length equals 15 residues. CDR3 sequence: CASSPTEGGWTEAFF.

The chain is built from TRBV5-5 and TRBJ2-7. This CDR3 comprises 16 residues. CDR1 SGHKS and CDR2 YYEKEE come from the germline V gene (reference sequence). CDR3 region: CASSLRTVTNSYEQYF.

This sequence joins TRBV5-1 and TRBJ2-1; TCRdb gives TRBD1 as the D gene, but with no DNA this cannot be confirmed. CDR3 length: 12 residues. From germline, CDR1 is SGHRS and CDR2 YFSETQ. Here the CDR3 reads CASSPGWDEQFF.

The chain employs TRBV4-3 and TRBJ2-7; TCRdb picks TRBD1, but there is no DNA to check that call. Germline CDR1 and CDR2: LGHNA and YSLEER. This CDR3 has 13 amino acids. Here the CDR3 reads CASSPKDRDEQYF.

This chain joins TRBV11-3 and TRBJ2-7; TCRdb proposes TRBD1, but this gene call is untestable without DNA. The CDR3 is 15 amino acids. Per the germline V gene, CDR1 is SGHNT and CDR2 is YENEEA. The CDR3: CASSSPPGTANEQYF.

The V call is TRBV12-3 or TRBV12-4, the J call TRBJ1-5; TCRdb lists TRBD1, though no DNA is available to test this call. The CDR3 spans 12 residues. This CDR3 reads CAVAGAALHQHF.

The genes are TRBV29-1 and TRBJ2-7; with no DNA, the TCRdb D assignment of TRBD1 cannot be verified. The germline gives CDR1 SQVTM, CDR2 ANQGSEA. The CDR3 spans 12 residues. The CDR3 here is CSVEFSGSEQYF.

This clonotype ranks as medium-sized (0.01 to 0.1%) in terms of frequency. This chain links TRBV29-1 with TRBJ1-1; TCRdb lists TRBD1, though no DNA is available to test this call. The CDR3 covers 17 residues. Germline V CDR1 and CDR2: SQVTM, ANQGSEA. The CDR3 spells CSVEDLERWGLNTEAFF.

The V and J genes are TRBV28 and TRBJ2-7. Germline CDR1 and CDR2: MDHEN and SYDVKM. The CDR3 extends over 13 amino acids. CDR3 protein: CASTLGSSYEQYF.

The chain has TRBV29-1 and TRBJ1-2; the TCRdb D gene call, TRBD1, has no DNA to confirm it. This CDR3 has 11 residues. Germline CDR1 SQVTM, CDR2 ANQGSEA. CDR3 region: CSVELGDGYTF. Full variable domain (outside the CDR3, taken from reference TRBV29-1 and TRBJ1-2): SAVISQKPSRDICQRGTSLTIQCQVDSQVTMMFWYRQQPGQSLTLIATANQGSEATYESGFVIDKFPISRPNLTFSTLTVSNMSPEDSSIYLCSVELGDGYTFGSGTRLTVV.

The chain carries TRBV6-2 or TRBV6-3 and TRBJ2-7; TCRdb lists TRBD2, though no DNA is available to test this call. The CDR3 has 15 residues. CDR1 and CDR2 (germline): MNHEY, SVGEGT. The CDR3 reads CASSSLAGGEREQYF.

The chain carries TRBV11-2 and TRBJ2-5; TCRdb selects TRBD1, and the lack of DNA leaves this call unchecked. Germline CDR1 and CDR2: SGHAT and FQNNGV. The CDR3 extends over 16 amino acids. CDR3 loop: CASSPRTGDKQETQYF.

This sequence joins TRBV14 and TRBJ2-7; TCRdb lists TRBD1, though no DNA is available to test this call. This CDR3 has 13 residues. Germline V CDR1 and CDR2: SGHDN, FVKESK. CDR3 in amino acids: CASSPTRVGEQYF.

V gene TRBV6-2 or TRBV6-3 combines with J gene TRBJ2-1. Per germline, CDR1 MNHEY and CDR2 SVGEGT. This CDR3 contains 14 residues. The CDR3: CASSGLFLVDEQFF.

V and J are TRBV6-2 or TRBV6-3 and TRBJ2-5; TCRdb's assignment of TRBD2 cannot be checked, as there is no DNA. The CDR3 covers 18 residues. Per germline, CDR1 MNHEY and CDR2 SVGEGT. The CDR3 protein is CASSYSRFRGGLQETQYF.